The clone carrying this T cell receptor (beta chain) rates as large (0.1 to 1%). What it binds is unknown. V lost 0 bases and J 5 bases, leaving 14 bases between the germline ends. The CDR3 runs to 16 residues. Germline V gene lookup returns CDR1 MNHGY and CDR2 SAAAGT. The sample is drawn from a study of T cells in localized non-small cell lung cancer. Study-wide points: Prolonged overall survival went with higher T cell density in the blood. Median approximately 58 top-100 tumor clones were shared with paired adjacent lung. The study found T cell clonality highest in uninvolved adjacent lung, above tumor.

The repertoire was sequenced with immunoSEQ multiplex PCR; TCRdb's copy has only in-frame clones and lacks some. The sample shows about 940 clones, around 20% of them seen only once. The receptor comes from a man aged 35 to 69 with stage III squamous cell lung carcinoma. The V and J genes are TRBV6-8 and TRBJ1-5, with D possibly TRBD1 on 5 matching bases. Sequencing was performed on normal lung tissue next to the tumor, taken before any cancer treatment. The CDR3 reads CASSYSRSDSYQPQHF. CDR3 coding DNA: TGTGCCAGCAGTTACTCGAGGTCCGACAGCTATCAGCCCCAGCATTTT.